The clone carrying this T cell receptor beta chain came up many times. The data were taken from a study of neurological immune-mediated disorders. The CDR3 length is 12 residues. Looked up from germline, CDR1 is SGHTA and CDR2 is FQGNSA. Deletions cut 3 bases from V and 8 bases from J, with 8 bases between. Using its own MiXCR run on the 5' RACE reads, TCRdb lists one record per CDR3 protein. The data show around 40,000 distinct CDR3 sequences, approximately 7% seen once. Sequenced sample: CD4+ T cells from blood. This receptor was taken from a middle-aged man in good health. The V call is TRBV7-2, the J call TRBJ1-5; the D is unclear. This CDR3 reads CASSFGDKPQHF. The DNA of the CDR3 is TGTGCCAGCAGCTTTGGGGATAAGCCCCAGCATTTT.